Here is one T cell receptor (beta chain) with its context. The sample belongs to a study of OX40 agonist ivuxolimab in advanced cancers. Assay: immunoSEQ multiplex PCR; the TCRdb copy retains only in-frame clones and omits some. The table lists roughly 24,000 clones, 85% to 90% of them singletons. Sample: CD4+ or CD8+ T cells sorted from blood, taken in a trial of the OX40 agonist ivuxolimab. The source is an adult with an advanced solid tumor such as melanoma, head and neck, liver or kidney cancer.

The DNA for the CDR3 is TGTGCCAGCAGTTATGGGGCAGGGAATCAGCCCCAGCATTTT. Translating gives CASSYGAGNQPQHF. The chain recombines TRBV6-1 with TRBJ1-5; possible D gene TRBD1, 5 bases. The CDR3 is 14 amino acids. Looked up from germline, CDR1 is MNHNS and CDR2 is SASEGT. V lost 5 bases and J 4 bases, leaving 12 bases between the germline ends.